The next 8 T cell receptor beta chains were all read from a single sample in a study of T cell responses to AZD1222 COVID-19 vaccine. The table came from immunoSEQ multiplex PCR; TCRdb's copy has only in-frame clones and leaves some out. The table has about 130,000 clones, about 86% seen once. The sample was peripheral blood, taken on day 0 of AZD1222 vaccination. The receptor source for this set is an adult in good health.

The rearrangement uses TRBV4-3 and TRBJ2-5; D may be TRBD2 (5 bases). Trimming stripped 4 bases from V and 3 bases from J, with 12 bases between. Germline V gives CDR1 LGHNA, CDR2 YSLEER. This CDR3 has 14 amino acids. The DNA of the CDR3 is TGCGCCAGCAGCCTCTACCCCGGGGAAGAGACCCAGTACTTC. Translating gives CASSLYPGEETQYF.

The CDR3 sequence is CASSYPRQGARKLFF. CDR3 sequence (DNA): TGTGCCAGCAGTTACCCGAGACAGGGGGCGAGGAAACTGTTTTTT. The V gene is TRBV6-5, the J gene TRBJ1-4; 10 bases agree with TRBD1. Germline assignment: CDR1 MNHEY and CDR2 SVGAGI. The CDR3 is 15 amino acids. The trim removed 2 bases at V and 11 bases at J, leaving 8 bases unmatched.

The V and J genes are TRBV5-1 and TRBJ2-7; unclear D gene. Germline values: CDR1 SGHRS, CDR2 YFSETQ. The CDR3 extends over 11 amino acids. Trimming shortened V by 4 bases and J by 5 bases, and 7 bases separated the two germline ends. The CDR3 region is CASSGRDEQYF. The CDR3 region has the DNA TGCGCCAGCAGCGGTAGGGACGAGCAGTACTTC.

A single count supports this clone. The V call is TRBV27, the J call TRBJ1-2; 7 bases fit TRBD1. The germline gives CDR1 MNHEY, CDR2 SMNVEV (reference sequence). V lost 6 bases, J lost 6 bases, and 7 bases stayed unmatched. This CDR3 is 13 amino acids long. The CDR3 nucleotides read TGTGCCAGCAGATCCGACAGGGTCAATGGCTACACCTTC. This encodes CASRSDRVNGYTF.

The V gene is TRBV9, the J gene TRBJ2-2; no reliable D call. The germline V gene has CDR1 SGDLS and CDR2 YYNGEE. The CDR3 extends over 12 amino acids. The V end was cut by 0 bases, the J end by 6 bases, with 3 bases between. CDR3 loop: CASSVDPGELFF. The CDR3 DNA reads as TGTGCCAGCAGCGTAGACCCCGGGGAGCTGTTTTTT.

There are a few counts of this clone. This chain links TRBV18 with TRBJ2-6; D remains ambiguous. Trimming stripped 6 bases from V and 2 bases from J, with 14 bases between. This CDR3 region has 16 residues. The germline V gene has CDR1 KGHSH and CDR2 LQKENI. Here the CDR3 reads CASSLDSSAGANVLTF. The CDR3 DNA reads as TGTGCCAGCTCCCTCGACTCGAGTGCTGGGGCCAACGTCCTGACTTTC. Complete variable domain (other parts from reference TRBV18 and TRBJ2-6): NAGVMQNPRHLVRRRGQEARLRCSPMKGHSHVYWYRQLPEEGLKFMVYLQKENIIDESGMPKERFSAEFPKEGPSILRIQQVVRGDSAAYFCASSLDSSAGANVLTFGAGSRLTVL.

This clone was detected only once. The rearrangement uses TRBV11-2 and TRBJ2-7, with TRBD2 as a possible D gene (6 bases). In germline, CDR1 is SGHAT, CDR2 FQNNGV. The V gene lost 2 bases and the J gene lost 2 bases, with 13 bases spanning the gap. This CDR3 contains 15 residues. CDR3 region: CASSLRRGPAYEQYF. The CDR3 DNA is TGTGCCAGCAGCTTACGGAGGGGACCCGCCTACGAGCAGTACTTC.

Only a few counts were recorded for this clone. The chain combines TRBV5-1 with TRBJ2-5; possible D gene TRBD2, 5 bases. The germline CDR1 and CDR2 sequences are SGHRS and YFSETQ. There are 14 residues in the CDR3. V lost 2 bases to trimming and J lost 2 bases, with 10 bases between them. Written as DNA, the CDR3 is TGCGCCAGCAGCTTCGGTGGCGGGCAAGAGACCCAGTACTTC. This translates into CASSFGGGQETQYF.